These 19 T cell receptor beta chains were sequenced from one sample in a study of naive and memory T cell subsets. The beta constant-region primer was an equimolar mix of two oligonucleotides covering TRBC1 and TRBC2. TCRdb itself ran the UMI-ligation and nested PCR reads through MiXCR, one entry per CDR3 protein. The sample shows 70,000 to 95,000 distinct CDR3 sequences, 7% of them seen only once. Sequencing input: central memory CD4+ T cells from blood. The source of these receptors is a human donor in good health.

This clonotype was detected many times. The chain has TRBV28 and TRBJ2-6; the D gene is possibly TRBD1 (5 bases). Germline CDR1 is MDHEN and CDR2 is SYDVKM. V gave up 5 bases and J gave up 3 bases, with 11 bases separating them. This CDR3 is 15 amino acids long. The CDR3 DNA reads as TGTGCCAGCAGTCTCAGGGTGCATGGGGCCAACGTCCTGACTTTC. It translates to CASSLRVHGANVLTF.

This clonotype occurred many times. CDR3 sequence: CASSPAAGGQYEQYF. CDR3 DNA sequence: TGTGCCAGCAGCCCCGCGGCGGGAGGCCAGTACGAGCAGTACTTC. The gene calls are TRBV11-1 and TRBJ2-7, with TRBD2 matching over 8 bases. The CDR3 has 15 residues. Germline V gives CDR1 SGHAT, CDR2 FQDESV (reference sequence). The V gene end was trimmed by 5 bases and the J gene end by 4 bases; junction bases not matched to a gene: 10.

This clonotype appeared many times. The J gene is TRBJ2-7, the V gene TRBV4-3; D might be TRBD1 (6 bases). V was shortened by 4 bases and J by 5 bases, with 18 bases between the two germline ends. The CDR3 is made up of 15 amino acids. Germline V lookup: CDR1 LGHNA, CDR2 YSLEER. The CDR3 DNA reads as TGCGCCAGCAGCCCCTCAACCCTGACAGGACACGAGCAGTACTTC. It yields the protein CASSPSTLTGHEQYF.

This chain links TRBV7-9 with TRBJ2-1; the match to TRBD2 covers 13 bases. Trimming removed 3 bases from V and 10 bases from J; junction bases left unmatched: 9. Germline-derived CDR1 and CDR2 are SEHNR and FQNEAQ (reference sequence). The CDR3 runs 16 residues. This CDR3 reads CASSLAGTSGKGEQFF. The CDR3 nucleotides read TGTGCCAGCAGCTTGGCCGGGACTAGCGGGAAGGGAGAGCAGTTCTTC.

This chain joins TRBV5-1 and TRBJ2-4; D remains unclear. The CDR3 is made up of 16 amino acids. Germline CDR1 SGHRS, CDR2 YFSETQ. Between the trimmed V and J ends, which lost 0 bases and 3 bases, there was a span of 13 bases. The CDR3 is CASSLAISSDKNIQYF. CDR3 nucleotide sequence: TGCGCCAGCAGCTTGGCTATCTCTTCCGACAAAAACATTCAGTACTTC.

The sample holds a few counts of this clonotype. The chain has TRBV7-2 and TRBJ2-1; 7 bases are a match to TRBD1. Germline-derived CDR1 and CDR2 are SGHTA and FQGNSA. The ends lost 1 base at V and 13 bases at J; junction bases unmatched: 7. The CDR3 runs to 13 residues. The CDR3 DNA sequence: TGTGCCAGCAGCTTAGAGACAGGGCGGAACCAGTTCTTC. Its protein product is CASSLETGRNQFF.

The chain uses TRBV19 and TRBJ1-3; 7 nucleotides line up with TRBD1. The CDR3 runs to 14 residues. With 7 bases clipped from V and 0 bases from J, the junction kept 3 bases outside the gene matches. The germline CDR1 and CDR2 sequences are LNHDA and SQIVND (reference sequence). The DNA for the CDR3 is TGTGCCAGTACCAGACAGGGCTCTGGAAACACCATATATTTT. Its protein is CASTRQGSGNTIYF.

This clonotype was counted ten times or more. V gene TRBV5-6 combines with J gene TRBJ1-2, with unresolved D. V lost 0 bases and J lost 8, with 14 bases in between. Germline V gene lookup returns CDR1 SGHDT and CDR2 YYEEEE. The CDR3 length is 14 residues. The CDR3 reads CASSLVAGSRGYTF. DNA of the CDR3: TGTGCCAGCAGCTTGGTTGCGGGGAGCCGAGGCTACACCTTC.

This clonotype has ten or more counts. The chain links TRBV12-3 or TRBV12-4 to TRBJ1-1; tentatively, D is TRBD1 (5 bases). V lost 3 bases to trimming and J lost 0 bases, with 11 bases between them. The CDR3 extends over 15 amino acids. The CDR3 protein is CASSFLQGLNTEAFF. CDR3 nucleotide sequence: TGTGCCAGCAGTTTTCTTCAGGGCTTGAACACTGAAGCTTTCTTT.

The chain has TRBV3-1 and TRBJ2-7; 8 nucleotides agree with TRBD2. CDR1 is LGHDT and CDR2 is YNNKEL in the germline V gene (reference sequence). The CDR3 is made up of 15 amino acids. Losses at the gene ends were 6 bases for V and 3 bases for J; bases not matched to a gene: 10. CDR3 in DNA: TGTGCCAGCAGTCTCCGAGCCAGCGGGAGCTACGAGCAGTACTTC. This sequence encodes CASSLRASGSYEQYF.

This clonotype has at least ten counts. This chain links TRBV7-6 with TRBJ2-7, with 7 bases identical to TRBD1. V lost 5 bases, J lost 1 base, and 11 bases stayed unmatched. Looked up from germline, CDR1 is SGHVS and CDR2 is FNYEAQ. This CDR3 region has 16 residues. The CDR3, as DNA: TGTGCCAGCAGCAAGAGCGAGGGGGCCGTTTCCTACGAGCAGTACTTC. Amino acids: CASSKSEGAVSYEQYF.

Ten or more counts support this clonotype. V usage is TRBV11-2 and J usage is TRBJ2-3; 8 bases fit TRBD2. This CDR3 region has 17 residues. Per germline, CDR1 SGHAT and CDR2 FQNNGV. J gave up 0 bases and V 2 bases, and 7 bases lay outside the gene matches. The CDR3 bases are TGTGCCAGCAGCTTATCCAGCGGGGGTCGAAGCACAGATACGCAGTATTTT. Translated: CASSLSSGGRSTDTQYF. Combining the CDR3 with reference TRBV11-2 and TRBJ2-3 gives the whole variable domain EAGVAQSPRYKIIEKRQSVAFWCNPISGHATLYWYQQILGQGPKLLIQFQNNGVVDDSQLPKDRFSAERLKGVDSTLKIQPAKLEDSAVYLCASSLSSGGRSTDTQYFGPGTRLTVL.

This clonotype was seen more than once but under ten times. CDR3 nucleotides: TGTGCCAGCAGTACGCGACAGGGGGGTTACAATGAGCAGTTCTTC. Translated: CASSTRQGGYNEQFF. The chain links TRBV28 to TRBJ2-1; 9 nucleotides match TRBD1. Trimming took 5 bases from V and 4 from J; bases not matched to a gene: 6. Germline CDR1 reads MDHEN; CDR2 reads SYDVKM. The CDR3 loop spans 15 amino acids.

In this sample, this clonotype turned up a few times. The V call is TRBV25-1, the J call TRBJ2-1, with D possibly being TRBD2 (6 bases). This CDR3 has 13 amino acids. V was trimmed by 10 bases and J by 1 base, leaving 11 bases between them. CDR1 is MGHDK and CDR2 is SYGVNS in the germline V gene. In DNA form, the CDR3 reads TGTGCCACCGCGGAGGGGTCCTACAATGAGCAGTTCTTC. Amino acids: CATAEGSYNEQFF.

The genes are TRBV10-3 and TRBJ2-3; 11 nucleotides match TRBD1. Trimming removed 3 bases from V and 1 base from J; junction bases left unmatched: 3. Per the germline V gene, CDR1 is ENHRY and CDR2 is SYGVKD. The CDR3 spans 16 residues. This CDR3 is CAISDLGQGGTDTQYF. In nucleotides, the CDR3 is TGTGCCATCAGTGATTTGGGACAGGGGGGCACAGATACGCAGTATTTT.

This clonotype was recorded a few times. This sequence joins TRBV6-2 or TRBV6-3 and TRBJ2-7; 9 bases match TRBD1. V dropped 5 bases and J dropped 4; count of bases not matched to a gene: 9. The CDR3 is 15 residues long. Germline CDR1 is MNHEY and CDR2 is SVGEGT. This chain's CDR3 is CASSATGQGIYEQYF. In DNA, the CDR3 is TGTGCCAGCAGTGCCACCGGACAGGGGATTTACGAGCAGTACTTC.

There are many counts of this clonotype. The rearrangement links TRBV27 to TRBJ2-7, with 9 bases lining up with TRBD2. Germline V gene lookup returns CDR1 MNHEY and CDR2 SMNVEV (reference sequence). The CDR3 is 15 residues long. V gave up 3 bases and J gave up 5 bases; unmatched junction bases: 8. The DNA for the CDR3 is TGTGCCAGCAGTTTTTGGGCTAGCGGGACCCACGAGCAGTACTTC. It encodes CASSFWASGTHEQYF.

This clonotype has a count of ten or more. The chain recombines TRBV29-1 with TRBJ1-5; D might be TRBD1 (6 bases). Per the germline V gene, CDR1 is SQVTM and CDR2 is ANQGSEA. The length of the CDR3 is 13 residues. With 4 bases removed from V and 6 bases from J, the gap between germline ends came to 13 bases. CDR3 sequence reads: CSVGLGAGQPQHF. In nucleotides, the CDR3 is TGCAGCGTTGGACTGGGGGCTGGTCAGCCCCAGCATTTT. The complete variable domain, with remaining parts taken from reference TRBV29-1 and TRBJ1-5, reads SAVISQKPSRDICQRGTSLTIQCQVDSQVTMMFWYRQQPGQSLTLIATANQGSEATYESGFVIDKFPISRPNLTFSTLTVSNMSPEDSSIYLCSVGLGAGQPQHFGDGTRLSIL.

The sample holds a few counts of this clonotype. J is TRBJ1-1 and V is TRBV5-1, with D maybe TRBD1 (5 bases). The CDR3 extends over 19 amino acids. CDR1 is SGHRS, CDR2 YFSETQ, per germline. Trimming pared 0 bases from V and 6 bases from J, leaving 27 bases between. This chain's CDR3 is CASSLVGLVGQGGRAEAFF. The DNA of the CDR3 is TGCGCCAGCAGCTTGGTAGGTCTGGTCGGCCAGGGCGGGAGAGCTGAAGCTTTCTTT. Drawing the rest from reference TRBV5-1 and TRBJ1-1, the complete variable domain is KAGVTQTPRYLIKTRGQQVTLSCSPISGHRSVSWYQQTPGQGLQFLFEYFSETQRNKGNFPGRFSGRQFSNSRSEMNVSTLELGDSALYLCASSLVGLVGQGGRAEAFFGQGTRLTVV.